Below are 25 T cell receptor beta chains sequenced from a single sample in a study of T cell responses to AZD1222 COVID-19 vaccine. Measured with immunoSEQ multiplex PCR; TCRdb has only the in-frame clones, and not every one. The repertoire holds under 150,000 clones, with approximately 93% as singletons. The sequenced sample was peripheral blood, obtained on day 0 of AZD1222 vaccination. The source is an adult in good health.

The V call is TRBV7-9, the J call TRBJ2-5; 7 bases match TRBD1. Germline V gene data show CDR1 as SEHNR and CDR2 as FQNEAQ (reference sequence). The trim removed 0 bases at V and 2 bases at J, leaving 3 bases unmatched. The CDR3 runs to 15 residues. CDR3 protein: CASSLARTGQETQYF. In nucleotides, the CDR3 is TGTGCCAGCAGCTTAGCCCGGACAGGACAAGAGACCCAGTACTTC.

This clone was observed a single time. This chain joins TRBV6-5 and TRBJ1-1; D is unresolved. The germline CDR1 and CDR2 sequences are MNHEY and SVGAGI. The V end was cut by 4 bases, the J end by 1 base, with 7 bases between. This CDR3 comprises 13 residues. The CDR3 bases are TGTGCCAGCAGTTTCCAGCGGAACACTGAAGCTTTCTTT. Its protein product is CASSFQRNTEAFF.

The V gene is TRBV28, the J gene TRBJ2-3, with TRBD2 matching 8 bases. CDR1 MDHEN and CDR2 SYDVKM come from the germline V gene. The CDR3 spans 15 residues. Unmatched junction bases numbered 8, after V lost 5 bases and J lost 4 bases. The CDR3 is CASSPREVGPDTQYF. In nucleotides, the CDR3 is TGTGCCAGCAGTCCGCGGGAGGTGGGGCCAGATACGCAGTATTTT. The whole variable domain, remainder taken from reference TRBV28 and TRBJ2-3, is DVKVTQSSRYLVKRTGEKVFLECVQDMDHENMFWYRQDPGLGLRLIYFSYDVKMKEKGDIPEGYSVSREKKERFSLILESASTNQTSMYLCASSPREVGPDTQYFGPGTRLTVL.

J is TRBJ1-1 and V is TRBV7-9; D uncertain. V dropped 2 bases and J dropped 3 bases, with 10 bases sitting between them. Germline CDR1 and CDR2: SEHNR and FQNEAQ (reference sequence). This CDR3 comprises 14 residues. The CDR3 nucleotides are TGTGCCAGCAGCTTAAGGGTCGGGGACACTGAAGCTTTCTTT. Residues: CASSLRVGDTEAFF.

The chain couples TRBV28 to TRBJ2-3; tentatively, D is TRBD1 (5 bases). Germline V gives CDR1 MDHEN, CDR2 SYDVKM. The ends were cut back, 4 bases at V and 2 bases at J, with 10 bases in the middle. This CDR3 spans 14 amino acids. CDR3 sequence reads: CASSSRQNTDTQYF. CDR3 sequence (DNA): TGTGCCAGCAGTTCTCGACAGAACACAGATACGCAGTATTTT.

The V gene is TRBV28, the J gene TRBJ2-3, with 11 bases aligning to TRBD2. CDR1 and CDR2 (germline): MDHEN, SYDVKM. The trim removed 6 bases at V and 4 bases at J, leaving 6 bases unmatched. This CDR3 is built from 15 residues. The CDR3 nucleotides read TGTGCCAGCAGGGCCCTAGCGGGAGGAGCAGATACGCAGTATTTT. It codes for CASRALAGGADTQYF.

The V and J genes are TRBV14 and TRBJ2-1, with 11 bases aligning to TRBD2. After removal of 1 base from V and 0 bases from J, the junction contained 14 bases not matched to a gene. There are 21 residues in the CDR3. Germline CDR1 reads SGHDN; CDR2 reads FVKESK. The CDR3: CASSQGASGRSGGSSYNEQFF. In DNA, the CDR3 is TGTGCCAGCAGCCAAGGGGCTAGCGGGAGGTCCGGGGGTAGCTCCTACAATGAGCAGTTCTTC.

CDR3 sequence (DNA): TGTGCCAGCAGCCCGGGGCCGCGGGACTATGGCTACACCTTC. Translating it yields CASSPGPRDYGYTF. This chain links TRBV7-3 with TRBJ1-2, with a weak D call TRBD1 (5 bases). Germline V gene sequence: CDR1 SGHTA, CDR2 FQGTGA. CDR3 length: 14 residues. Deletions cut 5 bases from V and 3 bases from J, with 13 bases between.

This clone was detected only once. The CDR3 sequence: CASIPDSNPINYGYTF. Here the CDR3 DNA reads TGTGCCAGCATCCCGGACAGCAACCCAATTAACTATGGCTACACCTTC. The gene calls are TRBV7-2 and TRBJ1-2, with D possibly being TRBD1 (6 bases). The CDR3 loop spans 16 amino acids. V lost 7 bases to trimming and J lost 1 base, with 19 bases between them. Germline V gives CDR1 SGHTA, CDR2 FQGNSA.

This chain uses TRBV6-5 with TRBJ1-5, with 10 bases that match TRBD1. From germline, CDR1 is MNHEY and CDR2 SVGAGI. The length of the CDR3 is 14 residues. After removal of 5 bases from V and 5 bases from J, the junction contained 3 bases not matched to a gene. The CDR3 coding sequence is TGTGCCAGCAGTCGGACAGGGGGTGATCAGCCCCAGCATTTT. Its protein is CASSRTGGDQPQHF.

V is TRBV7-9 and J is TRBJ1-1; the D is unclear. The V end was cut by 5 bases, the J end by 1 base, with 11 bases between. Germline CDR1 reads SEHNR; CDR2 reads FQNEAQ (reference sequence). The CDR3 consists of 14 residues. Here the CDR3 reads CASSPTRPNTEAFF. DNA of the CDR3: TGTGCCAGCAGCCCAACGCGCCCGAACACTGAAGCTTTCTTT.

CDR3 DNA sequence: TGTGCCAGCAGTGACGACAGGGAAAAACTGTTTTTT. This encodes CASSDDREKLFF. The rearrangement joins TRBV6-1 to TRBJ1-4; D is perhaps TRBD1 (6 bases). The CDR3 contains 12 residues. The germline gives CDR1 MNHNS, CDR2 SASEGT. V was shortened by 3 bases and J by 8 bases, with 7 bases between the two germline ends.

The chain links TRBV6-5 to TRBJ2-1; D possibly corresponds to TRBD2 (6 bases). Between the trimmed V and J ends, which lost 7 bases and 4 bases, there was a span of 14 bases. Germline CDR1 MNHEY, CDR2 SVGAGI. The CDR3 covers 14 residues. In DNA, the CDR3 is TGTGCCAGCACGTCCGCGGGACCGTACAATGAGCAGTTCTTC. It yields the protein CASTSAGPYNEQFF.

The chain carries TRBV6-1 and TRBJ2-7, with 7 bases matching TRBD2. V gave up 0 bases and J gave up 3 bases; unmatched junction bases: 5. The CDR3 totals 15 residues. Germline CDR1 is MNHNS and CDR2 is SASEGT. The DNA of the CDR3 is TGTGCCAGCAGTGAAGCAGCGGGAACCCTCTACGAGCAGTACTTC. Encoded protein: CASSEAAGTLYEQYF.

The count of this clone is one. The chain combines TRBV27 with TRBJ1-6; unclear D gene. Germline-derived CDR1 and CDR2 are MNHEY and SMNVEV (reference sequence). V was clipped by 6 bases and J by 7 bases, with 16 bases between them. The CDR3 runs to 15 residues. The CDR3 DNA sequence: TGTGCCAGCAGATGGGTAGGGAGTCTAAATTCACCCCTCCACTTT. This codes for CASRWVGSLNSPLHF.

CDR3 residues: CASSLTSFEQFF. The CDR3 coding sequence is TGTGCCAGCAGTTTAACTAGCTTTGAGCAGTTCTTC. The V call is TRBV28, the J call TRBJ2-1; D might be TRBD2 (6 bases). Germline CDR1 MDHEN, CDR2 SYDVKM. The CDR3 contains 12 residues. V was trimmed by 2 bases and J by 9 bases, leaving 8 bases between them.

This clone was detected only once. The chain combines TRBV5-4 with TRBJ2-1; TRBD1 matches 7 bases. Germline V lookup: CDR1 SGHNT, CDR2 YYREEE (reference sequence). V shed 4 bases and J 8 bases; nucleotides not matched to a gene: 3. This CDR3 is built from 12 residues. The CDR3 protein is CASSLDRDEQFF. The CDR3, as DNA: TGTGCCAGCAGCCTCGACAGGGATGAGCAGTTCTTC.

This clone came up a few times. This chain uses TRBV10-3 with TRBJ1-5; D is undetermined. The CDR3 loop spans 13 amino acids. Germline loops: CDR1 ENHRY, CDR2 SYGVKD. The ends were cut back, 3 bases at V and 7 bases at J, with 10 bases in the middle. The CDR3 spells CAISDGRGQPQHF. The CDR3 nucleotides read TGTGCCATCAGTGATGGGAGAGGACAGCCCCAGCATTTT.

CDR3 amino acids: CASSLSLAGAGELFF. For the CDR3, the DNA is TGTGCCAGCAGCTTATCACTAGCGGGTGCCGGGGAGCTGTTTTTT. V is TRBV7-6 and J is TRBJ2-2; 9 nucleotides line up with TRBD2. Trimming took 2 bases from V and 6 from J; bases not matched to a gene: 4. This CDR3 spans 15 amino acids. The germline CDR1 and CDR2 sequences are SGHVS and FNYEAQ.

The chain employs TRBV5-4 and TRBJ2-1, with TRBD1 matching 8 bases. Per the germline V gene, CDR1 is SGHNT and CDR2 is YYREEE (reference sequence). V gave up 1 base and J gave up 9 bases; unmatched junction bases: 12. CDR3 length equals 16 residues. The CDR3 sequence is CASSLRTGSAGFEQFF. DNA of the CDR3: TGTGCCAGCAGCTTGAGGACAGGGTCGGCAGGCTTTGAGCAGTTCTTC.

V usage is TRBV6-5 and J usage is TRBJ1-4; unclear D gene. Germline CDR1 is MNHEY and CDR2 is SVGAGI. V dropped 11 bases and J dropped 7 bases, with 14 bases sitting between them. The CDR3 runs to 12 residues. As DNA, the CDR3 is TGTGCCTCTTCGAGTGACGGTGAAAAACTGTTTTTT. It codes for CASSSDGEKLFF.

The CDR3 protein is CASSFTGGADYNEQFF. DNA of the CDR3: TGTGCCAGCAGCTTCACAGGGGGCGCCGACTACAATGAGCAGTTCTTC. The chain recombines TRBV5-4 with TRBJ2-1; TRBD1 matches at 9 bases. The CDR3 sequence is 16 residues long. In germline, CDR1 is SGHNT, CDR2 YYREEE (reference sequence). Losses at the gene ends were 2 bases for V and 3 bases for J; bases not matched to a gene: 6.

J is TRBJ2-6 and V is TRBV7-2, with TRBD1 identical over 12 bases. In germline, CDR1 is SGHTA, CDR2 FQGNSA. CDR3 length equals 18 residues. The junction had 3 bases not matched to a gene; V was cut back by 1 base and J by 2 bases. Here the CDR3 reads CASSLEGTGGAGANVLTF. Written as DNA, the CDR3 is TGTGCCAGCAGCTTAGAAGGGACAGGGGGCGCTGGGGCCAACGTCCTGACTTTC. Full variable domain (rest looked up from reference TRBV7-2 and TRBJ2-6): GAGVSQSPSNKVTEKGKDVELRCDPISGHTALYWYRQSLGQGLEFLIYFQGNSAPDKSGLPSDRFSAERTGGSVSTLTIQRTQQEDSAVYLCASSLEGTGGAGANVLTFGAGSRLTVL.

In its sample, this clone was seen once. The CDR3 is CASSIRDTDYEQYF. The CDR3 coding sequence is TGTGCCAGTAGTATCCGGGACACCGACTACGAGCAGTACTTC. V is TRBV19 and J is TRBJ2-7, with D possibly being TRBD1 (6 bases). This CDR3 contains 14 residues. Germline CDR1 is LNHDA and CDR2 is SQIVND (reference sequence). Trimming cost V 3 bases and J 3 bases, with 12 bases left between them.

The chain uses TRBV7-9 and TRBJ2-4; 9 positions agree with TRBD2. The junction had 7 bases not matched to a gene; V was cut back by 1 base and J by 9 bases. The germline CDR1 and CDR2 sequences are SEHNR and FQNEAQ (reference sequence). This CDR3 is built from 15 residues. CDR3 nucleotide sequence: TGTGCCAGCAGCTTAGGGGGCGGGAGGGCCCTCATTCAGTACTTC. Protein: CASSLGGGRALIQYF.